The subject of this entry is one T cell receptor beta chain. Its specificity is not known. These data are taken from a study of CD8+ T cells in alopecia areata. Study overall: Tofacitinib continued for 6 to 18 months and was then withheld for 6 months. Disease severity was quantified as SALT score of affected scalp area. Study-level results: Clonality was higher in lesional than normal scalp, especially in alopecia totalis/universalis.

Germline CDR1 is SQVTM and CDR2 is ANQGSEA. Deletions cut 6 bases from V and 6 bases from J, with 17 bases between. The CDR3 has 13 residues. Once RNA had been extracted, it was reverse transcribed into cDNA to act as the sequencing template. The protocol was immunoSEQ multiplex PCR, while the TCRdb copy is restricted to in-frame clones and leaves out a portion. The sample consists of around 140,000 clones, around 83% of them appearing once. Described treatment: oral pan-JAK inhibitor, 5-10 mg twice daily. Using a FACSAria, the CD4+ and CD8+ T cells were sorted from the PBMCs. The TCR originated in a human donor with alopecia areata. V is TRBV29-1 and J is TRBJ1-1; a possible D gene is TRBD1 (5 bases). The sample consisted of CD8+ T cells sorted from blood, taken at week 4, from a patient treated with tofacitinib. CDR3 in amino acids: CSVETTELPEAFF. In DNA form, the CDR3 reads TGCAGCGTCGAGACGACAGAGCTTCCTGAAGCTTTCTTT.